This T cell receptor (beta chain) stems from a study of blood T cell repertoires in COVID-19. Turning to the study itself: Spain, Italy and the United States supplied samples that represented acute and convalescent COVID-19.

The CDR3 contains 13 residues. V was cut by 4 bases and J by 6 bases, with 10 bases left in between. Original processing notes: Amplified reference gene primers provided the basis for estimating nucleated cell counts. Profiled with immunoSEQ multiplex PCR; TCRdb holds only in-frame clones, not every one. The D gene and trimming were derived from the DNA, and the V and J assignments and clone size from that table. In the table there are over 15,000 clones, about four fifths of which are singletons. The V gene is TRBV23-1, the J gene TRBJ1-5; tentative D call: TRBD1 (5 bases). TRBV23-1 is designated an ORF whose function remains uncertain. The sequenced material came from peripheral blood. The source is a man aged 80 or over with acute or convalescent COVID-19. DNA for the CDR3: TGCGCCAGCAGTCTCGGGGGTCCTCAGCCCCAGCATTTT. Encoded protein: CASSLGGPQPQHF.